These 13 T cell receptor beta chains were all obtained from the same sample, sequenced in a study of CD8+ T cells in alopecia areata. Extracted from the samples, RNA was reverse transcribed into cDNA to serve as the sequencing template. The protocol was immunoSEQ multiplex PCR, while the TCRdb copy is restricted to in-frame clones and leaves out a portion. The table lists fewer than 200,000 clones, about 66% of them singletons. The starting material was CD8+ T cells sorted from blood, obtained at week 0. These receptor sequences come from a human donor with alopecia areata.

V usage is TRBV13 and J usage is TRBJ2-5; the D gene is possibly TRBD2 (6 bases). CDR3 size: 13 residues. V was clipped by 4 bases and J by 4 bases, with 10 bases between them. Per the germline V gene, CDR1 is PRHDT and CDR2 is FYEKMQ (reference sequence). Here the CDR3 DNA reads TGTGCCAGCAGCTCTCCGGGGGTAGAGACCCAGTACTTC. Amino acid sequence: CASSSPGVETQYF.

The chain has TRBV5-6 and TRBJ1-1, with a weak D call TRBD1 (6 bases). Between the trimmed V and J ends, which lost 4 bases and 4 bases, there was a span of 17 bases. The CDR3 has 15 residues. Germline loops: CDR1 SGHDT, CDR2 YYEEEE. In DNA, the CDR3 is TGTGCCAGCAGCGGGGGCGGAACCAGTGGCACTGAAGCTTTCTTT. Its protein is CASSGGGTSGTEAFF.

The V and J genes are TRBV13 and TRBJ2-7; 8 positions agree with TRBD1. The CDR3 sequence is 15 residues long. Germline CDR1 reads PRHDT; CDR2 reads FYEKMQ (reference sequence). The ends lost 0 bases at V and 4 bases at J; junction bases unmatched: 5. CDR3 nucleotides: TGTGCCAGCAGCTTAGGACCAGGGGGCCGGTACGAGCAGTACTTC. Protein: CASSLGPGGRYEQYF. Using reference TRBV13 and TRBJ2-7 for the parts outside the CDR3, the full variable domain is AAGVIQSPRHLIKEKRETATLKCYPIPRHDTVYWYQQGPGQDPQFLISFYEKMQSDKGSIPDRFSAQQFSDYHSELNMSSLELGDSALYFCASSLGPGGRYEQYFGPGTRLTVT.

The rearrangement links TRBV7-9 to TRBJ2-5; possibly TRBD1 for D (6 bases). Germline-derived CDR1 and CDR2 are SEHNR and FQNEAQ (reference sequence). V lost 5 bases and J lost 2, with 18 bases in between. The CDR3 length is 16 residues. The CDR3 DNA reads as TGTGCCAGCAGCCCCCCCACAGGGTTCGAGCAAGAGACCCAGTACTTC. It specifies CASSPPTGFEQETQYF.

This clone was observed a handful of times. The chain carries TRBV27 and TRBJ2-1; no clear D. Germline V CDR1 and CDR2: MNHEY, SMNVEV (reference sequence). Deletions cut 2 bases from V and 3 bases from J, with 8 bases between. The CDR3 loop spans 14 amino acids. The CDR3 sequence: CASSLESHYNEQFF. As DNA, the CDR3 is TGTGCCAGCAGTTTAGAATCGCACTACAATGAGCAGTTCTTC.

This sequence joins TRBV5-1 and TRBJ1-1; the D gene is possibly TRBD1 (5 bases). CDR1 SGHRS and CDR2 YFSETQ come from the germline V gene. Trimming removed 5 bases at V and 3 bases at J, with 8 bases between. This CDR3 has 12 amino acids. The CDR3 bases are TGCGCCAGCAGTCAGACAGACACTGAAGCTTTCTTT. This codes for CASSQTDTEAFF.

The rearrangement links TRBV4-2 to TRBJ1-6, with D hard to call. The CDR3 has 13 residues. V lost 2 bases and J lost 16, with 15 bases in between. The V gene's germline CDR1 is LGHNA and CDR2 YNFKEQ. The CDR3 spells CASSQWESYGLHF. In DNA, the CDR3 is TGTGCCAGCAGCCAATGGGAATCATACGGTCTCCACTTT.

The gene calls are TRBV7-7 and TRBJ1-2; 9 bases align to TRBD1. J gave up 1 base and V 1 base, and 7 bases lay outside the gene matches. From germline, CDR1 is SSHAT and CDR2 FNYEAQ (reference sequence). The CDR3 is 17 amino acids. CDR3 residues: CASSLEKGQGHNYGYTF. The CDR3 DNA reads TGTGCCAGCAGCTTAGAGAAGGGACAGGGCCATAACTATGGCTACACCTTC.

This clone was found once. The chain links TRBV12-5 to TRBJ1-1; 7 bases fit TRBD1. Unmatched junction bases numbered 3, after V lost 5 bases and J lost 3 bases. Germline V CDR1 and CDR2: LGHNT, FRNRAP. The CDR3 is 13 residues long. CDR3 amino acids: CASGRGQHTEAFF. The CDR3 nucleotides read TGTGCTAGTGGTAGGGGACAGCACACTGAAGCTTTCTTT.

This clone has more than one count but fewer than ten. The chain couples TRBV5-1 to TRBJ2-5; D tentatively reads TRBD1 or TRBD2 (5 bases each). CDR1 is SGHRS and CDR2 is YFSETQ in the germline V gene. CDR3 length: 15 amino acids. The germline V and J ends were trimmed by 7 bases and 1 base, with 17 bases remaining between them. The CDR3 coding sequence is TGCGCCAGCGCCCCAACAGTGGGACCCCAAGAGACCCAGTACTTC. Its translation: CASAPTVGPQETQYF.

This sequence joins TRBV27 and TRBJ2-7; D tentatively reads TRBD1 or TRBD2 (5 bases each). The ends were cut back, 5 bases at V and 6 bases at J, with 14 bases in the middle. The CDR3 runs 13 residues. The V gene's germline CDR1 is MNHEY and CDR2 SMNVEV (reference sequence). The CDR3 coding sequence is TGTGCCAGCAGTCTACGGGACCTGGGCGAGCAGTACTTC. It translates to CASSLRDLGEQYF.

This clone was found a few times. The V gene is TRBV6-6, the J gene TRBJ1-2; TRBD1 agrees at 9 bases. The CDR3 sequence is 11 residues long. Germline CDR1 is MNHNY and CDR2 is SVGAGI (reference sequence). The V and J ends lost 8 bases and 10 bases, in that order; junction bases with no gene match: 5. The CDR3 reads CASLWTGAYTF. The DNA of the CDR3 is TGTGCCAGCCTCTGGACAGGGGCCTACACCTTC.

The J gene is TRBJ1-2, the V gene TRBV2, with 9 bases that match TRBD1. Looked up from germline, CDR1 is SNHLY and CDR2 is FYNNEI. This CDR3 region has 14 residues. The V and J ends lost 6 bases and 8 bases, in that order; junction bases with no gene match: 10. In DNA form, the CDR3 reads TGTGCCAGCAGCCCCAGGACAGGGGATGGCGGCTACACCTTC. Protein: CASSPRTGDGGYTF.